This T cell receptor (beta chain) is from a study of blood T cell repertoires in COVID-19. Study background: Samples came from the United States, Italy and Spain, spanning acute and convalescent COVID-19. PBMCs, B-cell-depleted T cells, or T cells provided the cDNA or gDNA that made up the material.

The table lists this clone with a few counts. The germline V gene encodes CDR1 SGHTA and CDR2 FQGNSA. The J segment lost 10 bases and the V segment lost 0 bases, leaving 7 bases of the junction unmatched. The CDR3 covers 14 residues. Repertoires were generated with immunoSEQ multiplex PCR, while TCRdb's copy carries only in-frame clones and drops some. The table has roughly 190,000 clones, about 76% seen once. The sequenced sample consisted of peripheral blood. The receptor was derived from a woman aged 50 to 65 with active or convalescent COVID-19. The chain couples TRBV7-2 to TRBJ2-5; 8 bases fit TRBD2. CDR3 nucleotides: TGTGCCAGCAGCTTAGCGGGAGCGGGAGAGTTCCAGTACTTC. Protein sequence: CASSLAGAGEFQYF.